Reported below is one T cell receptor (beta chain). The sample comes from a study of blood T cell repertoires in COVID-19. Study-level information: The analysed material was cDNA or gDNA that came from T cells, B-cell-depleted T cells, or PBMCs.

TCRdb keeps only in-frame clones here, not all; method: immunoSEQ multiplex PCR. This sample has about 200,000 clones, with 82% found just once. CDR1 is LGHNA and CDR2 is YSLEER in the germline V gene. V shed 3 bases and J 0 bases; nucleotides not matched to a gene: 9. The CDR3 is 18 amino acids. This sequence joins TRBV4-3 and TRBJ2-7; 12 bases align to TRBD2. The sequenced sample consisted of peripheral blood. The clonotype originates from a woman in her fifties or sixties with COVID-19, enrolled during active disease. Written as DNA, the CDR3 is TGCGCCAGCAGCCAGGCCTACGGGACTAGCGGGTTCTCCTACGAGCAGTACTTC. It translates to CASSQAYGTSGFSYEQYF.